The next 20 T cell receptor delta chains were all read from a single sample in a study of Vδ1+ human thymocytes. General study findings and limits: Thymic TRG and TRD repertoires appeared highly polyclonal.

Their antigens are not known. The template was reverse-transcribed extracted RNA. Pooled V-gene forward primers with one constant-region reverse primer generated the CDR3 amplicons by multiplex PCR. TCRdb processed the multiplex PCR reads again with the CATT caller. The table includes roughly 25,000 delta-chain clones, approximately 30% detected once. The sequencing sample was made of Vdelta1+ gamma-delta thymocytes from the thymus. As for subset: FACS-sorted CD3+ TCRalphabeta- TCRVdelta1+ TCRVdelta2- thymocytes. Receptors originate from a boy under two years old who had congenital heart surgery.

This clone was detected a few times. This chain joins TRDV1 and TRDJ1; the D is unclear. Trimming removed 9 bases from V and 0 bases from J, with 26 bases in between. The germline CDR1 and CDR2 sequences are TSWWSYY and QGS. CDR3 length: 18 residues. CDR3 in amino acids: CALKHFFTPFQYTDKLIF. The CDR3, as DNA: TGTGCTCTAAAGCATTTCTTCACGCCTTTCCAGTACACCGATAAACTCATCTTT.

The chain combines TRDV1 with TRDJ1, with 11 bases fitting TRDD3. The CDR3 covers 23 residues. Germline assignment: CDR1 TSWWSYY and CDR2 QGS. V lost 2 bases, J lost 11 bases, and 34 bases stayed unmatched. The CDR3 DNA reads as TGTGCTCTTGGGGAAAATAGGGGTCCGACTCCCGGCCTTCCTACTTACTGGGGGATAAAGCTCATCTTT. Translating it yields CALGENRGPTPGLPTYWGIKLIF.

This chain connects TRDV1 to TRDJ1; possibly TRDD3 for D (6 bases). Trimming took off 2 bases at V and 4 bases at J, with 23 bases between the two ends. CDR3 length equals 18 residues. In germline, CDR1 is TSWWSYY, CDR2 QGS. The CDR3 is CALGEFRAPRGEIDKLIF. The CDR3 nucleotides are TGTGCTCTTGGGGAATTCAGGGCTCCCCGGGGGGAGATCGATAAACTCATCTTT.

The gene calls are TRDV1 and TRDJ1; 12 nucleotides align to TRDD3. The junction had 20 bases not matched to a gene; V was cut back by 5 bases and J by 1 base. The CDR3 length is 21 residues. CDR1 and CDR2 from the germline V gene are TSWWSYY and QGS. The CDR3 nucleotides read TGTGCTCTTGGGAAGGGTACTTCGAGCCACTGGGGGATACCTATCACCGATAAACTCATCTTT. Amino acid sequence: CALGKGTSSHWGIPITDKLIF.

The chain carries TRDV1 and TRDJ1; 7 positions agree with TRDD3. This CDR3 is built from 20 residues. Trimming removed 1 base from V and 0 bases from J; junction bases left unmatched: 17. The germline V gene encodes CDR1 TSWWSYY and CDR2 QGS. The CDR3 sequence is CALGERRSGGPNEYTDKLIF. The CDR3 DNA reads TGTGCTCTTGGGGAACGGCGGTCTGGGGGGCCCAATGAGTACACCGATAAACTCATCTTT.

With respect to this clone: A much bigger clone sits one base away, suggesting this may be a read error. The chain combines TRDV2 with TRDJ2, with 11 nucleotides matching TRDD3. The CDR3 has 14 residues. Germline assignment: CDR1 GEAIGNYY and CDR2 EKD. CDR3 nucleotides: TGTGCCCGTGACTGGGGGATAATTACAGCACAACTCTTCTTT. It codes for CARDWGIITAQLFF.

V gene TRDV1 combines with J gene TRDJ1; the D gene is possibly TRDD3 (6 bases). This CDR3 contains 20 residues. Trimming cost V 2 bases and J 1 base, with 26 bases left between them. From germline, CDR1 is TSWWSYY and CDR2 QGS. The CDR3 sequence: CALGENSLPTGCGGTDKLIF. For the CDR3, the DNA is TGTGCTCTTGGGGAAAATTCACTCCCGACTGGGTGCGGAGGCACCGATAAACTCATCTTT.

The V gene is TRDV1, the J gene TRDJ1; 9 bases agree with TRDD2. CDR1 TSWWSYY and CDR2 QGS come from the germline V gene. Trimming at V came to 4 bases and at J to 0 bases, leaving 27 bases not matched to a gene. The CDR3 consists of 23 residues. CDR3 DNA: TGTGCTCTTGGGGGCAATTACTTGGCCTTCCTACCATTTGGGGGGGATTACACCGATAAACTCATCTTT. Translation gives CALGGNYLAFLPFGGDYTDKLIF.

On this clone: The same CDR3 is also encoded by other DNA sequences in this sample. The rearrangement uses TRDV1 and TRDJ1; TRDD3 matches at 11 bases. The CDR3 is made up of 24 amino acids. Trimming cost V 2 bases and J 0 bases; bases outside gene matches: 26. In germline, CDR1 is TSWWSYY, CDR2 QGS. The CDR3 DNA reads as TGTGCTCTTGGGGAATGCCTCCTACGAGCGGATGGGGGATACGGAAACAAGTACACCGATAAACTCATCTTT. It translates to CALGECLLRADGGYGNKYTDKLIF.

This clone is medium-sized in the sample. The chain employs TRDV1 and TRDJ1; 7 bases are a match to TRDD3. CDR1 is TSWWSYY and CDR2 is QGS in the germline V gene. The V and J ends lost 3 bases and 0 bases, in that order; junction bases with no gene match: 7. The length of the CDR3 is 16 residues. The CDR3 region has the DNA TGTGCTCTTGGGGAGGGGATAAGAGGCTACACCGATAAACTCATCTTT. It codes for CALGEGIRGYTDKLIF.

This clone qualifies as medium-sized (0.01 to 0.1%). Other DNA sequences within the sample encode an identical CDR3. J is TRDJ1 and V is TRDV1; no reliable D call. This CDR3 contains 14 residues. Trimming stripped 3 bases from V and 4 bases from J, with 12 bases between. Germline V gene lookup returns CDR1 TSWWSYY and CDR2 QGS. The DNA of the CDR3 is TGTGCTCTTGGGGAGCGCGTACTGCGCGATAAACTCATCTTT. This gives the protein CALGERVLRDKLIF.

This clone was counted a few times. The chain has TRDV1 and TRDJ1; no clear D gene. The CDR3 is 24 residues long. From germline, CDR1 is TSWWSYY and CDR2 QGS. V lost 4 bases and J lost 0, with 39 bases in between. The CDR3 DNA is TGTGCTCTTGGGGCCCCCCGGCGGGTTACTTATCCCCGTCGGGTCAATGGGTACACCGATAAACTCATCTTT. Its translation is CALGAPRRVTYPRRVNGYTDKLIF.

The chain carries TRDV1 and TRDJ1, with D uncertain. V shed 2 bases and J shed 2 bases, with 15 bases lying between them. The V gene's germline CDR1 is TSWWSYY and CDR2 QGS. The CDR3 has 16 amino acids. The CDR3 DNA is TGTGCTCTTGGGGAATACCGGGTTTCCCTTACCGATAAACTCATCTTT. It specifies CALGEYRVSLTDKLIF.

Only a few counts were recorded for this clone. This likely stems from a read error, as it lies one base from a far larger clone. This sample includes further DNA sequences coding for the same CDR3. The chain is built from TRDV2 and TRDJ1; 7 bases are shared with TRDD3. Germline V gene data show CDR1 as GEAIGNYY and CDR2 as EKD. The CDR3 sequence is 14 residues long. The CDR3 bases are TGTGCCTGTGAAAGGGTGACTGGGGCTGATAAACTCATTTTT. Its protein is CACERVTGADKLIF.

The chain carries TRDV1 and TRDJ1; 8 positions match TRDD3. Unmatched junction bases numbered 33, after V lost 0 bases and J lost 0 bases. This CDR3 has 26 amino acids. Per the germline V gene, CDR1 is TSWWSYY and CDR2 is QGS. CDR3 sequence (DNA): TGTGCTCTTGGGGAACTAACCTTTCCGAGGCCTTCCCCTCCTGGGGGAGACTATATCTACACCGATAAACTCATCTTT. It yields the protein CALGELTFPRPSPPGGDYIYTDKLIF.

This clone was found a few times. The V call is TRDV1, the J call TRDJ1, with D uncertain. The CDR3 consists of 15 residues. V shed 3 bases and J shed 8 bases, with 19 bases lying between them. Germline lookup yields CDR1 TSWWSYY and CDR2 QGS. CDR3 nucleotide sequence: TGTGCTCTTGGGGAGCCCTTTACCCTGACGGTCAAACTCATCTTT. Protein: CALGEPFTLTVKLIF.

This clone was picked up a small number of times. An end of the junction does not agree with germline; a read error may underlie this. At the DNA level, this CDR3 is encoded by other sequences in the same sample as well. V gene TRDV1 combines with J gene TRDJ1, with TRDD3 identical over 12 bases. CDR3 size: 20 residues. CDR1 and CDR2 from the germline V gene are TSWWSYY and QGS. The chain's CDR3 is CALGGGIGPWGIRDTDKLIF. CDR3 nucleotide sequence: TGTGCTCTCGGGGGAGGAATTGGGCCCTGGGGGATACGTGACACCGATAAACTCATCTTT.

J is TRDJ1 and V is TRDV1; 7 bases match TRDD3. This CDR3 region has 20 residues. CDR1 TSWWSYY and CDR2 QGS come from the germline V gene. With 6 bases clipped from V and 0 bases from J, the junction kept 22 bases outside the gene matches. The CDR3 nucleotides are TGTGCTCTTGGCATCCACCCGCCGGGGATAATACCTATTAACACCGATAAACTCATCTTT. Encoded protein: CALGIHPPGIIPINTDKLIF.

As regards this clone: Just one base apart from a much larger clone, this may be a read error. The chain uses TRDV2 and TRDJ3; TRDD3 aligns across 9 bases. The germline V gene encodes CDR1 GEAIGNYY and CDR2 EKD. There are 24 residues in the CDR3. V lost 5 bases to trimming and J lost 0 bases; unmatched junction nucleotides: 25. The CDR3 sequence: CACGRKSYSGIRSLGSWDTRQMFF. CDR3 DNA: TGTGCCTGTGGCCGGAAGTCTTATTCGGGGATACGCTCCCTGGGCTCCTGGGACACCCGACAGATGTTTTTC.

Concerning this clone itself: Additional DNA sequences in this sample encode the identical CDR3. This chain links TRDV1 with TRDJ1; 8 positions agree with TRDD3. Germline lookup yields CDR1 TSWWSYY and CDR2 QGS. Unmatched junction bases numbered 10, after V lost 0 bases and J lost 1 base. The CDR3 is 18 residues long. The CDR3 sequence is CALGELRSGIRFTDKLIF. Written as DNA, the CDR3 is TGTGCTCTTGGGGAACTCAGGAGTGGGATACGCTTCACCGATAAACTCATCTTT.